Presented here are 5 T cell receptor beta chains from one specimen sequenced in a study of blood T cell repertoires in COVID-19. Clones were read by immunoSEQ multiplex PCR, and TCRdb kept only the in-frame ones, dropping some. This sample carries over 600,000 clones, just under 90% of them seen once, and the ten largest clones take over 0.2%. Sequencing was done on a sample of peripheral blood. Source of these receptors: a woman younger than 35 with acute or convalescent COVID-19.

The chain employs TRBV7-2 and TRBJ1-1; D gene uncertain. V gave up 2 bases and J gave up 5 bases, with 15 bases separating them. CDR1 SGHTA and CDR2 FQGNSA come from the germline V gene. The CDR3 consists of 15 residues. The DNA of the CDR3 is TGTGCCAGCAGCTTATCTCAGGCGTCCTGGACTGAAGCTTTCTTT. Translation gives CASSLSQASWTEAFF.

V usage is TRBV12-3 or TRBV12-4 and J usage is TRBJ2-1; no reliable D call. Trimming took off 2 bases at V and 8 bases at J, with 10 bases between the two ends. The CDR3 extends over 13 amino acids. This CDR3 reads CASSLLTSHEQFF. The CDR3 nucleotides are TGTGCCAGCAGTTTATTAACTTCACATGAGCAGTTCTTC.

This rearrangement joins TRBV7-3 to TRBJ2-7; D remains ambiguous. This CDR3 contains 13 residues. V lost 2 bases and J lost 1, with 6 bases in between. Germline assignment: CDR1 SGHTA and CDR2 FQGTGA. The CDR3 is CASSLQESYEQYF. CDR3 nucleotides: TGTGCCAGCAGCTTACAGGAATCCTACGAGCAGTACTTC.

The chain employs TRBV3-1 (or the pseudogene TRBV3-2) and TRBJ1-2, with 10 bases aligning to TRBD1. The V gene's germline CDR1 is LGHDT and CDR2 YNNKEL (reference sequence). J was trimmed by 3 bases and V by 2 bases; bases with no gene match: 3. The CDR3 runs 15 residues. CDR3 loop: CASSQMGTGDYGYTF. For the CDR3, the DNA is TGTGCCAGCAGCCAAATGGGGACAGGGGACTATGGCTACACCTTC.

The V and J genes are TRBV7-3 and TRBJ2-1, with D possibly TRBD1 on 5 matching bases. The CDR3 is made up of 13 amino acids. Trimming pared 6 bases from V and 5 bases from J, leaving 11 bases between. CDR1 is SGHTA, CDR2 FQGTGA, per germline. The DNA of the CDR3 is TGTGCCAGCAGGGGGCAGACGCACAATGAGCAGTTCTTC. Its translation: CASRGQTHNEQFF. Full variable domain (outside the CDR3, taken from reference TRBV7-3 and TRBJ2-1): GAGVSQTPSNKVTEKGKYVELRCDPISGHTALYWYRQSLGQGPEFLIYFQGTGAADDSGLPNDRFFAVRPEGSVSTLKIQRTERGDSAVYLCASRGQTHNEQFFGPGTRLTVL.